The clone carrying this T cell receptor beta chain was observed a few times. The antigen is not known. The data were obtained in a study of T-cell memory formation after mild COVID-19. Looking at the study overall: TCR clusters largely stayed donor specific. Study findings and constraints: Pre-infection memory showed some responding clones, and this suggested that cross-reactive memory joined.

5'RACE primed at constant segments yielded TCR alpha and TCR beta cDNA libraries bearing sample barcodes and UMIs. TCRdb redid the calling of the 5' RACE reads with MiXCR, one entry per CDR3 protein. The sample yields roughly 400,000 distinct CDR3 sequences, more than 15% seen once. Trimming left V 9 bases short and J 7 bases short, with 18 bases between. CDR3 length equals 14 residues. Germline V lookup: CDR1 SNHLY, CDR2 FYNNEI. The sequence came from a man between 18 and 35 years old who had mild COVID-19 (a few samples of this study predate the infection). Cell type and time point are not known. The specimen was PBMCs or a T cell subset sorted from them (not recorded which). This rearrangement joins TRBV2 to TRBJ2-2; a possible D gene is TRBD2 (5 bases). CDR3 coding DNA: TGTGCCAGTTCGATCGGACTGTCCAACGGGGAGCTGTTTTTT. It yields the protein CASSIGLSNGELFF.